This T cell receptor beta chain was sequenced during a study of memory CD4+ T cells and cytomegalovirus serostatus (dated by TCRdb to the late 2010s). Context from the whole study: The cohort included roughly 35 healthy adults from Belgium, of whom 9 were CMV seropositive and approximately 24 were CMV seronegative. To replicate a published TCR-based CMV serostatus classifier, the study sequenced CD4+ memory TCRbeta repertoires from a Belgian cohort whose cytomegalovirus serostatus was known. Points the paper makes about the study in general: Only CD4+CD45RO+ memory cells were sequenced, in contrast to the original study, in which naive and memory CD4+ and CD8+ populations were covered. For predicting CMV serostatus, the median bootstrapped AUC was about 0.96 using the original framework and almost 0.93 using a US-trained random forest. Of fewer than 200 previously reported CMV-associated TCRbeta sequences, approximately 70 appeared in the CD4+ memory repertoires, each in one to five individuals. Results were interpreted as suggesting that the CMV-associated TCR signature is largely present in the CD4+ memory repertoire. A median bootstrapped AUC of 0.95 with a 95% CI of 0.76-1.00 was achieved on the Belgian cohort by the original-framework classifier.

The Quick-DNA Microprep Kit was used to extract genomic DNA from the sorted cells. Amplification of TCRbeta DNA was done with the immunoSEQ hsTCRbeta kit, following the protocol from the manufacturer. TCRbeta libraries were sequenced on an Illumina MiSeq instrument. The authors' pipeline ran thus. Following removal of out-of-frame sequences, about 2,200,000 distinct TCRbeta sequences were retained, with an average of about 63,000 per individual. Two values were used to score each individual: the count of under 200 previously reported CMV-associated TCRbeta sequences and the total count of productive distinct TCRbeta sequences. A beta-binomial model was reimplemented in Python, and random forests from scikit-learn, run with default parameters, were trained on data from the US cohort. Classifier performance on the Belgian cohort was reported as the median AUC with percentile confidence intervals calculated over 10,000 bootstrap iterations. In its TCRdb copy, this immuneACCESS table keeps in-frame sequences only and misses some clones. Where compared with another copy, unresolved V genes explain less than half of these, and the others have no known cause. Clone size and V and J calls were adopted from that table, with D and trimming inferred from the DNA. Present in this sample are about 58,000 clones, roughly 84% of which were seen just once. 0.5% of the sample is in the top ten clones.

About this clone: The target of this receptor is not known. Per-base qualities were not stored, and no clone one base away is much larger.

Single viable CD3+CD4+CD8-CD45RO+ cells were sorted as memory CD4+ T cells on a FACSAria II. CMV serostatus was determined using a Roche Elecsys assay that detects serum IgG against CMV pp150, pp28, p38 and p52. Once the samples were thawed, total CD4+ T cells were enriched through positive selection using CD4 magnetic microbeads. Samples originated from another study that specifically interrogated the CD4+ T cell memory repertoire. Peripheral blood mononuclear cells were isolated and cryopreserved according to standard operating procedures, and serum was kept at -80 degrees C. The staining used CD3-PerCP (BW264/56), CD4-APC (RPA-T4), CD45RO-PE (UCHT1) and CD8-Pacific Orange (3B5) antibodies, and Sytox blue was used to exclude non-viable cells. This sequence originates from an adult in good health and CMV-seronegative. Some clones in this sample may be carry-over from other donors' samples. The source material was memory CD4+ T cells from blood.

The CDR3 protein: CASSLDRRGGYTF. The DNA sequence reads TGTGCCAGCAGTCTCGACAGGCGGGGCGGCTACACCTTC. This receptor chain uses TRBV7-2 and TRBJ1-2, and TRBD1 may be the D gene, going by 6 matching bases. Taken from cysteine to phenylalanine, the CDR3 has 13 residues. Left in the record is the CDR3 DNA by itself, 39 bases read in frame from the first base. The germline V gene provides CDR1 SGHTA and CDR2 FQGNSA. Trimming costs V 6 bases and J 8 bases, and their ends lie 16 bases apart.